The clone carrying this T cell receptor beta chain was counted at least ten times. Its antigen is as yet unknown. The data were obtained in a study of T cell repertoires in cytomegalovirus infection. Study information: Both CMV infection and a matching HLA type were indicated by public TCR beta signatures.

From the reads, TCRdb called clonotypes with MiXCR, one entry per CDR3 protein. The sample includes 300,000 to 400,000 distinct CDR3 sequences, 15% to 20% seen only once; the top ten take 7.5% to 9%. Study-level results: Cumulative public TCR beta family frequency identified CMV carriers with the relevant HLA. Dominant in the ex vivo response were TCR beta clonotypes restricted by HLA-C and specific for CMV.

The germline CDR1 and CDR2 sequences are LNHDA and SQIVND (reference sequence). This CDR3 is built from 16 residues. Germline trimming cut 6 bases from V and 7 bases from J; bases unmatched to any gene: 15. This clonotype originated in a human donor in good health (CMV status not recorded). Some clones in this sample may be carry-over from other donors' samples. The rearrangement links TRBV19 to TRBJ2-1; the match to TRBD2 covers 7 bases. Sample: PBMCs. CDR3 loop: CASRGSRDYRANEQFF. As DNA, the CDR3 is TGTGCCAGTAGGGGGTCCCGGGACTACCGAGCGAATGAGCAGTTCTTC. Variable domain in full (rest from reference TRBV19 and TRBJ2-1): DGGITQSPKYLFRKEGQNVTLSCEQNLNHDAMYWYRQDPGQGLRLIYYSQIVNDFQKGDIAEGYSVSREKKESFPLTVTSAQKNPTAFYLCASRGSRDYRANEQFFGPGTRLTVL.